The rows below give T cell receptor beta chains drawn from one sample of a study of blood T cell repertoires in COVID-19. Here immunoSEQ multiplex PCR was the method, and the copy in TCRdb shows in-frame clones only, minus some. The sample has 85,000 or so clones; nearly 95% are singletons. Sequenced material: peripheral blood. The receptors were gathered from a human donor with active COVID-19. The donor label of this sample is uncertain. Both conserved end residues are part of each CDR3. D genes are given only for firm matches. The listing skips clone size in some rows; elsewhere it reads once, few, many or a size class.

.	TRBV21-1	TRBJ2-4	.	CASSIPLASQNLKAKNIQYF	TGTGCCAGCAGCATACCACTAGCGTCACAAAACCTCAAAGCCAAAAACATTCAGTACTTC
TRBD2	TRBV5-1	TRBJ2-2	.	CASSPERGNTGELFF	TGCGCCAGCAGCCCCGAGCGGGGAAACACCGGGGAGCTGTTTTTT
TRBD1	TRBV7-9	TRBJ2-2	.	CASSPRQGPNTGELFF	TGTGCCAGCAGCCCGCGACAGGGTCCGAACACCGGGGAGCTGTTTTTT
.	TRBV5-4	TRBJ1-2	.	CASIVAGSYGYTF	TGTGCCAGCATCGTTGCGGGGAGCTATGGCTACACCTTC
TRBD1	TRBV19	TRBJ1-5	.	CASSRTGQGQPQHF	TGTGCCAGTAGTAGGACAGGGCAGGGTCAGCCCCAGCATTTT
.	TRBV19	TRBJ1-3	.	CASSIVAASGNTIYF	TGTGCCAGTAGTATAGTGGCGGCCTCTGGAAACACCATATATTTT
TRBD2	TRBV4-1	TRBJ2-1	.	CASSQELAGYTEQFF	TGCGCCAGCAGCCAAGAATTAGCGGGGTATACTGAGCAGTTCTTC
.	TRBV20-1	TRBJ2-3	.	CGLLRTDTQYF	TGCGGCCTGTTGAGGACAGATACGCAGTATTTT
.	TRBV18	TRBJ1-2	.	CASSLRDGRSYGYTF	TGTGCCAGCTCACTAAGAGATGGGAGAAGTTATGGCTACACCTTC
.	TRBV14	TRBJ2-5	.	CASSLSETQYF	TGTGCCAGCAGCCTCTCTGAGACCCAGTACTTC
.	TRBV5-1	TRBJ1-5	.	CASSFGGRSDQPQHF	TGCGCCAGCAGCTTTGGGGGGAGGTCTGATCAGCCCCAGCATTTT
TRBD1	TRBV5-1	TRBJ1-6	.	CASSSSGTIQGNSPLHF	TGCGCCAGCAGCTCATCCGGGACAATACAGGGGAATTCACCCCTCCACTTT
.	TRBV5-1	TRBJ2-7	.	CASSSYSDSRNRGGLPSYEQYF	TGCGCCAGCAGCTCTTACTCAGACAGCCGAAACAGAGGGGGACTACCCTCCTACGAGCAGTACTTC
TRBD2	TRBV7-2	TRBJ2-3	.	CASSFRGTSGSTDTQYF	TGTGCCAGCAGCTTCCGTGGGACTAGCGGGAGCACAGATACGCAGTATTTT
TRBD1	TRBV7-8	TRBJ1-2	.	CASSLPDRGLGYTF	TGTGCCAGCAGCTTACCGGACAGGGGGCTTGGCTACACCTTC
.	TRBV5-5	TRBJ2-3	.	CASSLRPLAPTDTQYF	TGTGCCAGCAGCTTAAGGCCATTAGCCCCCACAGATACGCAGTATTTT
.	TRBV5-4	TRBJ1-3	few	CASSLFGGASGNTIYF	TGTGCCAGCAGCTTGTTTGGGGGGGCCTCTGGAAACACCATATATTTT
.	TRBV21-1	TRBJ2-2	.	CASSKVRGFLDNTGELFF	TGTGCCAGCAGCAAAGTTAGGGGCTTTCTTGACAACACCGGGGAGCTGTTTTTT
.	TRBV7-9	TRBJ1-3	.	CASSSRSDGNTIYF	TGTGCCAGCAGCTCTAGGTCGGATGGAAACACCATATATTTT
.	TRBV5-4	TRBJ1-2	.	CASSLAAAPHGYTF	TGTGCCAGCAGCTTGGCCGCGGCCCCCCACGGCTACACCTTC
TRBD1	TRBV5-1	TRBJ2-7	.	CASSQILAGTGGYEQYF	TGCGCCAGCAGCCAAATACTAGCCGGGACAGGGGGCTACGAGCAGTACTTC
.	TRBV28	TRBJ2-7	.	CASRGDYEQYF	TGTGCCAGCAGGGGAGACTACGAGCAGTACTTC
.	TRBV11-1	TRBJ1-2	.	CASSSGVTGGDGYTF	TGTGCCAGCAGCTCAGGCGTGACCGGAGGGGATGGCTACACCTTC
.	TRBV10-3	TRBJ1-1	.	CAISVGGQGSTEAFF	TGTGCCATCAGTGTCGGGGGGCAAGGGAGCACTGAAGCTTTCTTT